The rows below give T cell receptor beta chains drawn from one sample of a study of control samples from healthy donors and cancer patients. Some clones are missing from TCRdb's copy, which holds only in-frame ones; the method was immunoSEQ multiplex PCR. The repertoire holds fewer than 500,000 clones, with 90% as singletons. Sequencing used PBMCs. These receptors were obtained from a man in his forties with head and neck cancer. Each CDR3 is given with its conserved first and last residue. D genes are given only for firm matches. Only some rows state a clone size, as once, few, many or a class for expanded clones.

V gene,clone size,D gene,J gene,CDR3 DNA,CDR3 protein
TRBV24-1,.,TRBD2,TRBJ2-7,TGTGCCACCAGTGACCACGATGGACTAGCGGGAACCTACGAGCAGTACTTC,CATSDHDGLAGTYEQYF
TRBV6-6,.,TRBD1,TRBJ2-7,TGTGCCAGCAGGGGACAGGGACCCTACTACGAGCAGTACTTC,CASRGQGPYYEQYF
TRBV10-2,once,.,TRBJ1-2,TGCGCCAGCAGAGACCTTCCGGGGGTCGGCTACACCTTC,CASRDLPGVGYTF
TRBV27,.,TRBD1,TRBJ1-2,TGTGCCAGCAGCATAGACAGGGAGCATATCGGTGGCTACACCTTC,CASSIDREHIGGYTF
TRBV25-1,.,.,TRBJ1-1,TGTGCCAGCAGTGTTGGGCCCTCCGGAGCTTTCTTT,CASSVGPSGAFF
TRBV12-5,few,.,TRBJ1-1,TGTGCTAGTGGTTTGGGCAGGGGTTTGGGGAACACTGAAGCTTTCTTT,CASGLGRGLGNTEAFF
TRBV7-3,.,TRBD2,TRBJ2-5,TGTGCCAGCAGTTCCTTTAGCGGGAGCCAAGAGACCCAGTACTTC,CASSSFSGSQETQYF
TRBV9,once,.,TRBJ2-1,TGTGCCAGCAGGGGGGTCCTACTCTTC,CASRGVLLF
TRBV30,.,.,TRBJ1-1,TGTGCCTGGGGGTACCGGCCGAACACTGAAGCTTTCTTT,CAWGYRPNTEAFF
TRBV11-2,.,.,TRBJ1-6,TGTGCCAGCAGGGGGTTTAATTCACCCCTCCACTTT,CASRGFNSPLHF
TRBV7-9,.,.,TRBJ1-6,TGTGCCAGCAGCCCCGAGAATTCACCCCTCCACTTT,CASSPENSPLHF
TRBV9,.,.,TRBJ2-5,TGTGCCAGCAGCGTAGGCGCGGGCGGGATGGGAGAGGAGACCCAGTACTTC,CASSVGAGGMGEETQYF
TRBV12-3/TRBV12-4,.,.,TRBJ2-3,TGTGCCAGCATGGCCCTTCGTACAGATACGCAGTATTTT,CASMALRTDTQYF
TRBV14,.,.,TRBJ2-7,TGTGCCAGCAGCCAAGGGGGCAGCGGCCTCTCCTACGAGCAGTACTTC,CASSQGGSGLSYEQYF
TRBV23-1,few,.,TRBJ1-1,TGCGCCAGCAAGCCCCCCAGTGTGAACACTGAAGCTTTCTTT,CASKPPSVNTEAFF
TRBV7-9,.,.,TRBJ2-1,TGTGCCAGCAGCCCAACGCAGAGGGGAATTTTAGCGGCCGAGCAGTTCTTC,CASSPTQRGILAAEQFF
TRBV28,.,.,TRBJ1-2,TGTGCCAGCAGTTTGGCAGGGCTTAACTATGGCTACACCTTC,CASSLAGLNYGYTF
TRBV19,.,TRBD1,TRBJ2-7,TGTGCCAGTAGTCCCGCCGGACTTTCAGGGGGCGAGCAGTACTTC,CASSPAGLSGGEQYF
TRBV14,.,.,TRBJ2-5,TGTGCCAGCAGCCTTGGGGGCCGGGAGACCCAGTACTTC,CASSLGGRETQYF
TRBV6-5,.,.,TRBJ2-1,TGTGCCAGCAGGGCGGGGACCTACAATGAGCAGTTCTTC,CASRAGTYNEQFF
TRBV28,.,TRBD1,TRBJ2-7,TGTGCCAGCAGTCACGGGACAGGTCGCCACGAGCAGTACTTC,CASSHGTGRHEQYF
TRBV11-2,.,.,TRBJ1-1,TGTGCCAGCACCCCGACGACAGCCACTGAAGCTTTCTTT,CASTPTTATEAFF
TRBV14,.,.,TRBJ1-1,TGTGCCAGCAGCCTTGGTGGTGAAGCTTTCTTT,CASSLGGEAFF
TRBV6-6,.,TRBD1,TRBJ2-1,TGTGCCAGCAGTTACTCGAGACAGGGCAATGAGCAGTTCTTC,CASSYSRQGNEQFF
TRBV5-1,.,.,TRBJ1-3,TGCGCCAGCAGCTTGGAGGCTAGAATTACAGACACCATATATTTT,CASSLEARITDTIYF
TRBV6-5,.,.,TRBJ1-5,TGTGCCAGCAGCCAGGAACCCAATCAGCCCCAGCATTTT,CASSQEPNQPQHF
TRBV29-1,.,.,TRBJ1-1,TGCAGCGTTGAAGATAGGGGAAGGAGAAGGACTGAAGCTTTCTTT,CSVEDRGRRRTEAFF
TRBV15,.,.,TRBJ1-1,TGTGCCACCAGCAGAGATGGAACTGAAGCTTTCTTT,CATSRDGTEAFF
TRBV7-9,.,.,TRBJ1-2,TGTGCCAGCAGCCAACTCGAGACGGGGTCACTTAACTATGGCTACACCTTC,CASSQLETGSLNYGYTF
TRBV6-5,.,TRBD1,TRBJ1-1,TGTGCCAGCAGAAGGACAGGCTTAATGAACACTGAAGCTTTCTTT,CASRRTGLMNTEAFF
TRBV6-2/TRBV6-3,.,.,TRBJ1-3,TGTGCCAGCAGCCCTACAGGGTTAGGCGCTGGAAACACCATATATTTT,CASSPTGLGAGNTIYF
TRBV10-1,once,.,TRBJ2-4,TGCGCCAGCAGTGAACAGGTTCTAGAGGCCAAAAACATTCAGTACTTC,CASSEQVLEAKNIQYF
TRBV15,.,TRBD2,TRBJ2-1,TGTGCCACCAGCAGAGATAAACTAGCGGGAGATCTCAATGAGCAGTTCTTC,CATSRDKLAGDLNEQFF
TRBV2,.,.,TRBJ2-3,TGTGCCAGCAGTGTGGATGGCTATACCACAGATACGCAGTATTTT,CASSVDGYTTDTQYF
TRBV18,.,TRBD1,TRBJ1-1,TGTGCCAGCTCATCCGGGACAGGGAATTCGAACACTGAAGCTTTCTTT,CASSSGTGNSNTEAFF
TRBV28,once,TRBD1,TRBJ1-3,TGTGCCAGCAGTTCCCCGGGACAGGGTCACTCTGGAAACACCATATATTTT,CASSSPGQGHSGNTIYF
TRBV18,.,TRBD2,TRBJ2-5,TGTGCCAGCTCACTAGGACTAGAAGAGACCCAGTACTTC,CASSLGLEETQYF